A single sample gave rise to the 28 T cell receptor beta chains below, sequenced in a study of cytomegalovirus exposure and HLA in healthy donors. The PCR employed 60 Vbeta primers together with 13 Jbeta primers. Only in-frame clones appear in the TCRdb table, and some are missing; sequencing was by immunoSEQ multiplex PCR. The sample has tens of thousands of clones, 65% to 70% seen once; the top ten hold 20% to 25%. Sequencing was carried out using PBMCs. Receptors were obtained from a man aged 35 to 55 in good health and CMV-seropositive.

This clone was counted ten times or more. The gene calls are TRBV6-4 and TRBJ2-3; 8 bases align to TRBD2. Germline CDR1 is MRHNA and CDR2 is SNTAGT. The junction had 0 bases not matched to a gene; V was cut back by 3 bases and J by 1 base. This CDR3 comprises 14 residues. CDR3 DNA sequence: TGTGCCAGCAGTGAGCGGGGGGGCACAGATACGCAGTATTTT. As protein: CASSERGGTDTQYF.

This clone was observed a few times. The chain carries TRBV28 and TRBJ2-5; no clear D. V shed 1 base and J shed 2 bases, with 5 bases lying between them. Germline CDR1 MDHEN, CDR2 SYDVKM. The CDR3 is 13 amino acids. The CDR3 reads CASSLSRQETQYF. For the CDR3, the DNA is TGTGCCAGCAGTTTATCGCGTCAAGAGACCCAGTACTTC.

This clone was counted a few times. The gene calls are TRBV30 and TRBJ2-5; 7 bases agree with TRBD2. The assigned J gene may be wrong: the sequence end matches TRBJ2-7 better. CDR1 and CDR2 (germline): GTSNPN, SVGIG (reference sequence). This CDR3 comprises 12 residues. CDR3 coding DNA: TGTGCCTGGACTGCGGGGGACTACGAGCAGTACTTC. Amino acid sequence: CAWTAGDYEQYF.

The chain combines TRBV6-1 with TRBJ2-1; tentatively, D is TRBD2 (5 bases). Per germline, CDR1 MNHNS and CDR2 SASEGT. The CDR3 is 16 residues long. The V and J ends lost 0 bases and 0 bases respectively, with 9 bases between them. The CDR3 here is CASSEATGSSYNEQFF. The CDR3 nucleotides are TGTGCCAGCAGTGAAGCGACGGGAAGCTCCTACAATGAGCAGTTCTTC.

This clone was detected only a few times. Written as DNA, the CDR3 is TGCGCCAGCAGCCAAGATCATCTGGGGGCAAACACAGATACGCAGTATTTT. It codes for CASSQDHLGANTDTQYF. The V call is TRBV4-3, the J call TRBJ2-3; D possibly corresponds to TRBD1 (6 bases). CDR3 length: 17 amino acids. Trimming took 0 bases from V and 2 from J, leaving 15 bases between them. In germline, CDR1 is LGHNA, CDR2 YSLEER.

The chain joins TRBV7-2 to TRBJ2-5; maybe TRBD2 (6 bases). CDR1 and CDR2 from the germline V gene are SGHTA and FQGNSA. V was clipped by 5 bases and J by 1 base, with 17 bases between them. The CDR3 spans 16 residues. CDR3 nucleotides: TGTGCCAGCAGCCCCGGGTCGGTAGCGGTCCAAGAGACCCAGTACTTC. Protein product: CASSPGSVAVQETQYF.

This chain joins TRBV13 and TRBJ1-2; 7 nucleotides agree with TRBD1. V shed 6 bases, J shed 12 bases, and the junction held 19 bases outside the gene matches. The CDR3 extends over 15 amino acids. CDR1 is PRHDT, CDR2 FYEKMQ, per germline (reference sequence). The chain's CDR3 is CASRTRGGQEEGHTF. The CDR3 region has the DNA TGTGCCAGCAGAACGAGAGGCGGACAGGAGGAAGGCCACACCTTC.

The chain recombines TRBV6-1 with TRBJ2-7, with a tentative D call TRBD1 (5 bases). This CDR3 comprises 13 residues. Looked up from germline, CDR1 is MNHNS and CDR2 is SASEGT. V lost 6 bases, J lost 0 bases, and 9 bases lay in between. CDR3 in amino acids: CASRGQGSYEQYF. DNA of the CDR3: TGTGCCAGCAGGGGTCAGGGCTCCTACGAGCAGTACTTC.

The chain joins TRBV7-8 to TRBJ1-1, with D hard to call. There are 15 residues in the CDR3. V was pared by 7 bases and J by 1 base, with 16 bases between. The germline CDR1 and CDR2 sequences are SGHVS and FQNEAQ. CDR3 protein: CASIPGGGSNTEAFF. The CDR3 nucleotides are TGTGCCAGCATCCCAGGAGGCGGATCGAACACTGAAGCTTTCTTT. The full variable domain, in which reference TRBV7-8 and TRBJ1-1 provide the parts outside the CDR3, is GAGVSQSPRYKVAKRGQDVALRCDPISGHVSLFWYQQALGQGPEFLTYFQNEAQLDKSGLPSDRFFAERPEGSVSTLKIQRTQQEDSAVYLCASIPGGGSNTEAFFGQGTRLTVV.

This chain uses TRBV6-1 with TRBJ1-1, with no clear D. Per the germline V gene, CDR1 is MNHNS and CDR2 is SASEGT. The CDR3 contains 14 residues. Trimming removed 2 bases from V and 2 bases from J, with 9 bases in between. In nucleotides, the CDR3 is TGTGCCAGCAGTGAATCCCAGGCCAACACTGAAGCTTTCTTT. This encodes CASSESQANTEAFF.

The chain couples TRBV10-1 to TRBJ2-7; 9 bases are a match to TRBD1. V lost 3 bases and J lost 5; bases outside the gene matches: 8. Looked up from germline, CDR1 is WNHNN and CDR2 is SYGVQD (reference sequence). The CDR3 has 15 amino acids. CDR3 bases: TGCGCCAGCAGTGATTCCGGGACAGGGATCAACGAGCAGTACTTC. Translating it yields CASSDSGTGINEQYF.

This sequence joins TRBV7-6 and TRBJ1-1; D unclear. The CDR3 totals 14 residues. V was cut by 7 bases and J by 1 base, with 13 bases left in between. Germline CDR1 is SGHVS and CDR2 is FNYEAQ. The CDR3 sequence is CASTPQTQNTEAFF. Here the CDR3 DNA reads TGTGCCAGCACCCCTCAAACACAGAACACTGAAGCTTTCTTT.

This clone came up a few times. The CDR3 sequence is CAWAGGAYGYTF. The CDR3 DNA reads as TGTGCCTGGGCAGGGGGCGCCTATGGCTACACCTTC. This chain joins TRBV30 and TRBJ1-2, with 8 bases matching TRBD1. Germline lookup yields CDR1 GTSNPN and CDR2 SVGIG (reference sequence). The CDR3 loop spans 12 amino acids. V trimming: 5 bases; J trimming: 4 bases; junction bases outside the gene matches: 3. The complete variable domain, with remaining parts taken from reference TRBV30 and TRBJ1-2, reads SQTIHQWPATLVQPVGSPLSLECTVEGTSNPNLYWYRQAAGRGLQLLFYSVGIGQISSEVPQNLSASRPQDRQFILSSKKLLLSDSGFYLCAWAGGAYGYTFGSGTRLTVV.

This clone was detected once. The chain uses TRBV11-2 and TRBJ2-6; weak D call: TRBD1 (6 bases). There are 16 residues in the CDR3. The germline CDR1 and CDR2 sequences are SGHAT and FQNNGV. V lost 5 bases and J 2 bases, leaving 13 bases between the germline ends. CDR3 coding DNA: TGTGCCAGCAGCCCGTGGACAGTACCTGGGGCCAACGTCCTGACTTTC. Its protein is CASSPWTVPGANVLTF. Filled out from reference TRBV11-2 and TRBJ2-6, the complete variable domain reads EAGVAQSPRYKIIEKRQSVAFWCNPISGHATLYWYQQILGQGPKLLIQFQNNGVVDDSQLPKDRFSAERLKGVDSTLKIQPAKLEDSAVYLCASSPWTVPGANVLTFGAGSRLTVL.

This clone occurred a few times. The chain is built from TRBV2 and TRBJ2-1; 7 nucleotides match TRBD2. This CDR3 contains 15 residues. Germline V gives CDR1 SNHLY, CDR2 FYNNEI. V shed 3 bases, J shed 5 bases, and the junction held 7 bases outside the gene matches. CDR3 loop: CASSESSGTNNEQFF. The CDR3 nucleotides read TGTGCCAGCAGTGAGTCTAGCGGAACTAACAATGAGCAGTTCTTC.

The V gene is TRBV5-1, the J gene TRBJ1-1; D unresolved. CDR1 and CDR2 (germline): SGHRS, YFSETQ. The CDR3 has 14 residues. Trimming shortened V by 0 bases and J by 5 bases, and 11 bases separated the two germline ends. The CDR3 bases are TGCGCCAGCAGCTTGGCGGGGTTTTGGACTGAAGCTTTCTTT. Translated: CASSLAGFWTEAFF.

The V call is TRBV2, the J call TRBJ1-6; a possible D gene is TRBD1 (6 bases). CDR1 is SNHLY and CDR2 is FYNNEI in the germline V gene. The CDR3 runs to 14 residues. V was trimmed by 1 base and J by 12 bases, leaving 13 bases between them. CDR3 region: CASSEEGTLKPLHF. The DNA of the CDR3 is TGTGCCAGCAGTGAAGAAGGGACATTGAAACCCCTCCACTTT.

This chain joins TRBV28 and TRBJ2-4; 8 bases map to TRBD1. J lost 7 bases, V lost 5 bases, and 7 bases had no gene match. The germline gives CDR1 MDHEN, CDR2 SYDVKM. CDR3 length: 14 residues. The CDR3 DNA sequence: TGTGCCAGCAGTCCGTCGGACAGGGATAACATTCAGTACTTC. Protein product: CASSPSDRDNIQYF.

In this sample, this clone turned up a few times. CDR3 DNA sequence: TGCGCCAGCAGCCTCGACGGAGGAAGTTACGAGCAGTACTTC. It encodes CASSLDGGSYEQYF. The chain is built from TRBV4-1 and TRBJ2-7; perhaps TRBD2 as D (5 bases). The CDR3 runs to 14 residues. Trimming pared 4 bases from V and 4 bases from J, leaving 14 bases between. The germline V gene has CDR1 MGHRA and CDR2 YSYEKL.

Only a few counts were recorded for this clone. The chain's CDR3 is CASSPGGWTTDTQYF. CDR3 coding DNA: TGTGCCAGCAGTCCAGGAGGGTGGACCACAGATACGCAGTATTTT. This chain connects TRBV2 to TRBJ2-3; D may be TRBD2 (6 bases). Germline CDR1 SNHLY, CDR2 FYNNEI. The CDR3 loop spans 15 amino acids. V lost 5 bases and J lost 2, with 14 bases in between.

The table lists this clone with a few counts. The chain is built from TRBV6-6 and TRBJ2-3; D perhaps matches TRBD2 (6 bases). The CDR3 sequence is 12 residues long. Trimming removed 6 bases at V and 5 bases at J, with 9 bases between. Per the germline V gene, CDR1 is MNHNY and CDR2 is SVGAGI (reference sequence). The CDR3 DNA is TGTGCCAGCAGGGTCGGGGGAGATACGCAGTATTTT. This translates into CASRVGGDTQYF.

This chain connects TRBV5-6 to TRBJ1-3; D is unclear. Trimming removed 2 bases at V and 4 bases at J, with 13 bases between. The CDR3 loop spans 15 amino acids. Germline V gene sequence: CDR1 SGHDT, CDR2 YYEEEE. The CDR3 bases are TGTGCCAGCAGCTTCGGAGAGGGAGCAGGAAACACCATATATTTT. Its translation: CASSFGEGAGNTIYF.

The chain carries TRBV7-9 and TRBJ2-7; TRBD2 is a possible D gene (5 bases). CDR1 is SEHNR and CDR2 is FQNEAQ in the germline V gene (reference sequence). Trimming removed 5 bases at V and 0 bases at J, with 14 bases between. The CDR3 is 15 amino acids. Written as DNA, the CDR3 is TGTGCCAGCAGCCCTTCGCCCGGGGACTCCTACGAGCAGTACTTC. This encodes CASSPSPGDSYEQYF.

The chain carries TRBV19 and TRBJ2-7; D not resolved. In germline, CDR1 is LNHDA, CDR2 SQIVND (reference sequence). With 3 bases removed from V and 4 bases from J, the gap between germline ends came to 10 bases. The CDR3 is 13 amino acids. The CDR3 here is CASSIGSRYEQYF. DNA for the CDR3: TGTGCCAGTAGTATTGGTTCCAGGTACGAGCAGTACTTC.

This clone was detected only a few times. The rearrangement uses TRBV7-9 and TRBJ2-7; possible D gene TRBD2, 5 bases. Per the germline V gene, CDR1 is SEHNR and CDR2 is FQNEAQ (reference sequence). V lost 0 bases and J 8 bases, leaving 14 bases between the germline ends. The CDR3 has 14 residues. CDR3 DNA sequence: TGTGCCAGCAGCTTAGCTTTGGCCCCGGGAAAGCAGTACTTC. It specifies CASSLALAPGKQYF.

In this sample, this clone turned up a few times. This chain joins TRBV4-3 and TRBJ1-4; possibly TRBD1 for D (5 bases). V lost 0 bases and J 3 bases, leaving 8 bases between the germline ends. The CDR3 covers 15 residues. Germline V gene lookup returns CDR1 LGHNA and CDR2 YSLEER. The CDR3 here is CASSQDKGSNEKLFF. For the CDR3, the DNA is TGCGCCAGCAGCCAAGACAAGGGGTCTAATGAAAAACTGTTTTTT.

This clone was seen just once. The V call is TRBV1, the J call TRBJ2-3; the table's D gene call, TRBD2, was not cross checked with the DNA. TRBV1 constitutes a pseudogene. The CDR3 is 21 residues long. The CDR3 nucleotides are TGCACCAGCAGCCAAGACGCCGGACTAGCGGGGTCCTTCTCTTACACAGATACGCAGTATTTT. Its protein product is CTSSQDAGLAGSFSYTDTQYF.

To note about this clone: Its ends do not fully match the called genes, so a read error is possible. This chain uses TRBV7-9 with TRBJ1-2, with TRBD1 matching 7 bases. The V gene's germline CDR1 is SEHNR and CDR2 FQNEAQ (reference sequence). The CDR3 covers 12 residues. Written as DNA, the CDR3 is TGTTCCAGCAGCTTAGACAGGGCTGGCTACACCTTC. Its translation is CSSSLDRAGYTF.